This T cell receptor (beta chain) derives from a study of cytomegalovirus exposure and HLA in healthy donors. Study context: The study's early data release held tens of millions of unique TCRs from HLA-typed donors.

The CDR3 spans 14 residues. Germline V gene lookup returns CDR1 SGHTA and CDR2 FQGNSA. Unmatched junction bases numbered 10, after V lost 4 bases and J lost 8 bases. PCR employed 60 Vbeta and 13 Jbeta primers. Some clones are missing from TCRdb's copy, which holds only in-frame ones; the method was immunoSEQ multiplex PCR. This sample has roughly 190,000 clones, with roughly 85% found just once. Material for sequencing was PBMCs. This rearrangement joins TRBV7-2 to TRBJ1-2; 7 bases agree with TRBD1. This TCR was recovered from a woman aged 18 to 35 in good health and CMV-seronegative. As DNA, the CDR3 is TGTGCCAGCAGCTCTGCACAGGGGCGCGAGGGCTACACCTTC. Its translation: CASSSAQGREGYTF.